The T cell receptor beta chain described here comes from a study of blood T cells in healthy people across ages. Through a sample-barcoded 5' primer and a J-beta primer mix, a second PCR was run for about 7 to 12 cycles. Each CDR3 protein gets one entry after TCRdb re-called the 5' RACE reads with MiXCR. In the table there are about 1.5 million distinct CDR3 sequences, approximately 39% of which are singletons. The CDR3 spans 15 residues. The germline gives CDR1 SGHVS, CDR2 FQNEAQ. V was cut by 2 bases and J by 3 bases, with 14 bases left in between. V and J are TRBV7-8 and TRBJ2-7, with D hard to call. The sample comprised blood. The source is a woman between 18 and 29 years old in good health. Here the CDR3 DNA reads TGTGCCAGCAGCTTAAACCGTGCCTTCTACTACGAGCAGTACTTC. It is translated as CASSLNRAFYYEQYF.